A single T cell receptor beta chain is shown here with its context. This clonotype was counted ten times or more. This receptor's antigen is unknown. Nothing much larger sits one base from this clone, and base qualities are not available. Amplification of TCR beta CDR3 regions was carried out from RNA transcripts. A first-round RT-PCR of the TCR CDR3 used the HTBI primer set with the Qiagen OneStep RT-PCR kit. Libraries were constructed in a second round of multiplex PCR, after which size selection and purification were carried out. Sequencing of the libraries was done on an Illumina HiSeq2000 using paired-end 100 bp reads. For the original study's pipeline: SOAPnuke was used to process the raw data, with reads discarded if the reads contained adapters or uncalled bases, had a mean Phred below 15, or lacked an exact constant-primer or identifier match. COPE v1.2.5 was used to merge high-quality paired reads, and clonotypes were defined as unique nucleotide sequences. MiTCR v1.1 was used to align the clonotypes against IMGT TRBV, TRBD and TRBJ reference segments. The analysis was restricted to V-J combinations with a frequency above 0.0001, which together covered over 99% of the repertoires. A TCS score was defined as the ratio of F50 (clonal expansion) to E x V (chaos), with BLOSUM62-based TCRdist applied between CDR3 peptides within each V-J. Welch's t-statistics and random forest reduced some 510 V-J features to about 13, which were used in a naive Bayes classifier (R e1071). TCRdb trimmed the raw reads at Q25, called clones with MiXCR and kept productive beta chains. Entries that share a CDR3 protein sequence are merged under the most common genes and DNA. TCRdb, not the original authors, processed these V and J calls. Across this sample there are under 550,000 distinct CDR3 sequences, with nearly 20% seen only once. The top ten clones comprise less than 55% of the sample.

Germline trimming: 5 bases from V, 3 bases from J; junction bases outside gene matches: 8. For CDR1 and CDR2, the germline V gene lists MDHEN and SYDVKM. The CDR3 covers 15 residues, taking in both the cysteine and the phenylalanine. Kept here is only the CDR3 DNA, which spans 45 bases and is read in frame from base 1. The data were taken from a study of T cells in Graves' hyperthyroidism and ophthalmopathy (dated by TCRdb to between 2018 and 2020). Looking at the study overall: Peripheral blood samples were taken at the time of initial diagnosis, prior to any treatment. According to the paper, TCR Vbeta CDR3 sequencing was carried out on around 140 peripheral blood samples, which came from about 45 ophthalmopathy, roughly 75 hyperthyroidism and approximately 17 progressor patients. In addition, the study compared T-cell repertoires in thyroid tissue and in blood from over 5 Graves' hyperthyroidism patients. The roughly 91 discovery patients were randomly divided into training and test sets at a 7:3 ratio. To identify distinguishing TCR V-J signatures, a discovery cohort of 90 to 100 patients was used, comprising 40 to 45 with Graves' ophthalmopathy and around 57 with stable Graves' hyperthyroidism. After sampling, hyperthyroidism patients received methimazole starting at 30 mg daily, and ophthalmopathy patients received high-dose intravenous methylprednisolone. An independent validation cohort of around 20 hyperthyroidism patients and roughly 16 patients who later progressed to ophthalmopathy tested prospective prediction of ophthalmopathy. Study-wide conclusions, independent of this receptor: Sample size was not statistically predetermined, and blinding of investigators to group allocation was not performed. In validation, progression to ophthalmopathy was predicted by the model with 70.59% sensitivity and 72.22% specificity, a median of 6.5 months before onset. Most expanded thyroid clonotypes (frequency above 0.001) were also detected in blood, a finding suggesting that blood repertoires may reflect thyroid immune responses. Ophthalmopathy was separated from stable hyperthyroidism by a 13 V-J signature model, with around 88% sensitivity and 81% to 82% specificity obtained in cross-validation and 80%/75% obtained in testing.

Ophthalmopathy patients had moderately to severely active disease, Clinical Activity Score of at least 3, NOSPECS grade of at least 4, and duration under 3 months. Patients with uncontrolled infections, other autoimmune diseases, pregnancy or lactation were excluded. Diagnoses were based on clinical symptoms, serum thyroxine and TRAb, thyroid ultrasound and orbital computed tomography. Ficoll-Paque density gradient centrifugation was used to isolate PBMCs from approximately 11 ml of fresh peripheral blood. Total RNA was extracted using Trizol reagent, and RNA quality was assessed on an Agilent 2100 Bioanalyzer.

This receptor was taken from a man aged 40-49 years with Graves' ophthalmopathy. The chain employs TRBV28 and TRBJ2-7; TRBD1 lines up with 9 middle nucleotides. The sample consisted of blood. The DNA reads TGTGCCAGCAGTCTCCCCGGGACAGGGAGCTACGAGCAGTACTTC. Translated, it reads CASSLPGTGSYEQYF. Reference TRBV28 and TRBJ2-7 proteins supply the regions before and after the CDR3; the full variable domain is: DVKVTQSSRYLVKRTGEKVFLECVQDMDHENMFWYRQDPGLGLRLIYFSYDVKMKEKGDIPEGYSVSREKKERFSLILESASTNQTSMYLCASSLPGTGSYEQYFGPGTRLTVT.